These 32 T cell receptor beta chains share one sample of origin, sequenced in a study of blood T cell repertoires in COVID-19. Libraries were prepared by immunoSEQ multiplex PCR; TCRdb keeps only in-frame clonotypes and omits some of them. This table holds just under 80,000 clones, more than 80% found once. Sequencing was performed on peripheral blood. The receptor source for this set is a human donor in a cohort sampled during active COVID-19.

The rearrangement links TRBV5-1 to TRBJ2-6, with TRBD1 as a possible D gene (6 bases). This CDR3 is built from 18 residues. V gave up 0 bases and J gave up 0 bases, with 13 bases separating them. CDR1 is SGHRS and CDR2 is YFSETQ in the germline V gene. The CDR3 here is CASSLAQGLNSGANVLTF. The CDR3 DNA reads TGCGCCAGCAGCTTGGCGCAGGGGCTTAACTCTGGGGCCAACGTCCTGACTTTC. The complete variable domain, with remaining parts taken from reference TRBV5-1 and TRBJ2-6, reads KAGVTQTPRYLIKTRGQQVTLSCSPISGHRSVSWYQQTPGQGLQFLFEYFSETQRNKGNFPGRFSGRQFSNSRSEMNVSTLELGDSALYLCASSLAQGLNSGANVLTFGAGSRLTVL.

The V gene is TRBV7-9, the J gene TRBJ2-7; TRBD1 matches at 8 bases. V gave up 6 bases and J gave up 1 base; unmatched junction bases: 5. CDR3 length: 14 amino acids. Per the germline V gene, CDR1 is SEHNR and CDR2 is FQNEAQ (reference sequence). The CDR3 region is CASRPTGVSYEQYF. CDR3 bases: TGTGCCAGCAGACCGACAGGGGTGTCCTACGAGCAGTACTTC.

This rearrangement joins TRBV5-4 to TRBJ2-7; D may be TRBD2 (6 bases). The V and J ends lost 4 bases and 0 bases respectively, with 17 bases between them. The CDR3 contains 16 residues. CDR1 SGHNT and CDR2 YYREEE come from the germline V gene (reference sequence). The CDR3 sequence is CASSPGVTQSSYEQYF. CDR3 coding DNA: TGTGCCAGCAGCCCGGGGGTCACACAGAGCTCCTACGAGCAGTACTTC. Variable domain in full (rest from reference TRBV5-4 and TRBJ2-7): ETGVTQSPTHLIKTRGQQVTLRCSSQSGHNTVSWYQQALGQGPQFIFQYYREEENGRGNFPPRFSGLQFPNYSSELNVNALELDDSALYLCASSPGVTQSSYEQYFGPGTRLTVT.

The V call is TRBV5-4, the J call TRBJ1-1; tentative D call: TRBD1 (6 bases). The CDR3 runs 17 residues. In germline, CDR1 is SGHNT, CDR2 YYREEE (reference sequence). Deletions cut 3 bases from V and 4 bases from J, with 22 bases between. DNA of the CDR3: TGTGCCAGCAGCTCGGTGGGGGGGGCGCGGGGCGGCACTGAAGCTTTCTTT. As protein: CASSSVGGARGGTEAFF.

The chain is built from TRBV3-1 (or the pseudogene TRBV3-2) and TRBJ1-1; 11 bases fit TRBD1. Germline V gene sequence: CDR1 LGHDT, CDR2 YNNKEL (reference sequence). Trimming took 3 bases from V and 9 from J; bases not matched to a gene: 6. The CDR3 length is 14 residues. CDR3 nucleotides: TGTGCCAGCAGCCAGGGGGGACAGGGGGTTCAAGCTTTCTTT. This translates into CASSQGGQGVQAFF.

The chain links TRBV19 to TRBJ1-1, with 9 bases identical to TRBD1. The CDR3 sequence is 15 residues long. V was clipped by 5 bases and J by 4 bases; unmatched bases: 8. Germline lookup yields CDR1 LNHDA and CDR2 SQIVND (reference sequence). In DNA, the CDR3 is TGTGCCAGTAGTGGGGGACAGGGCGCGAGCACTGAAGCTTTCTTT. Encoded protein: CASSGGQGASTEAFF.

The chain joins TRBV24-1 to TRBJ1-6, with 8 positions matching TRBD1. V shed 6 bases and J 5 bases; nucleotides not matched to a gene: 5. Germline assignment: CDR1 KGHDR and CDR2 SFDVKD. CDR3 length equals 15 residues. The CDR3 sequence: CATSKDRGDNSPLHF. The CDR3 DNA reads TGTGCCACCAGTAAAGACAGGGGAGATAATTCACCCCTCCACTTT.

The chain has TRBV29-1 and TRBJ2-1; 8 nucleotides line up with TRBD2. Germline CDR1 SQVTM, CDR2 ANQGSEA. The V gene end was trimmed by 4 bases and the J gene end by 7 bases; junction bases not matched to a gene: 6. This CDR3 contains 13 residues. As DNA, the CDR3 is TGCAGCGTTGTCGCGCGGGAGGTAAATGAGCAGTTCTTC. Its translation is CSVVAREVNEQFF.

This chain links TRBV6-5 with TRBJ2-2, with unresolved D. The CDR3 contains 11 residues. Trimming removed 7 bases from V and 9 bases from J, with 9 bases in between. Germline V gene data show CDR1 as MNHEY and CDR2 as SVGAGI. CDR3 coding DNA: TGTGCCAGCACCTCAGTGAGGGAGCTGTTTTTT. It codes for CASTSVRELFF.

V and J are TRBV28 and TRBJ1-5, with 8 bases matching TRBD1. The germline gives CDR1 MDHEN, CDR2 SYDVKM. The CDR3 spans 18 residues. V lost 5 bases, J lost 1 base, and 13 bases stayed unmatched. The CDR3 sequence: CASSVGLTGGLSNQPQHF. CDR3 in DNA: TGTGCCAGCAGTGTAGGGTTAACAGGGGGGTTGAGCAATCAGCCCCAGCATTTT.

This chain uses TRBV28 with TRBJ2-6; 11 bases are shared with TRBD1. Germline assignment: CDR1 MDHEN and CDR2 SYDVKM. The CDR3 is 16 residues long. J gave up 1 base and V 9 bases, and 5 bases lay outside the gene matches. The CDR3 loop reads CASRTGGFSGANVLTF. CDR3 DNA: TGTGCCAGTAGGACAGGGGGCTTTTCTGGGGCCAACGTCCTGACTTTC.

J is TRBJ2-7 and V is TRBV6-5; TRBD1 might be the D (5 bases). CDR1 and CDR2 from the germline V gene are MNHEY and SVGAGI. With 11 bases removed from V and 2 bases from J, the gap between germline ends came to 22 bases. The CDR3 extends over 15 amino acids. This CDR3 reads CAWRWDFEGAYEQYF. As DNA, the CDR3 is TGTGCCTGGCGGTGGGATTTCGAAGGGGCCTACGAGCAGTACTTC.

This chain connects TRBV5-1 to TRBJ2-2, with 12 bases fitting TRBD1. The junction had 15 bases not matched to a gene; V was cut back by 1 base and J by 5 bases. The CDR3 length is 20 residues. CDR1 SGHRS and CDR2 YFSETQ come from the germline V gene. CDR3 sequence reads: CASSLLRPGTGGRGTGELFF. CDR3 nucleotide sequence: TGCGCCAGCAGCTTGTTACGACCCGGGACAGGGGGCCGGGGGACCGGGGAGCTGTTTTTT.

The chain employs TRBV18 and TRBJ2-3, with TRBD1 identical over 7 bases. The V and J ends lost 4 bases and 2 bases, in that order; junction bases with no gene match: 3. The CDR3 has 14 residues. The germline gives CDR1 KGHSH, CDR2 LQKENI. As DNA, the CDR3 is TGTGCCAGCTCACTGACAGGGTCCACAGATACGCAGTATTTT. Translating gives CASSLTGSTDTQYF.

The CDR3 spells CASSLEVGRGTSYEQYF. The CDR3 DNA sequence: TGTGCCAGCAGCTTAGAAGTCGGGCGGGGGACCTCCTACGAGCAGTACTTC. The chain is built from TRBV7-8 and TRBJ2-7; TRBD2 matches 7 bases. Germline values: CDR1 SGHVS, CDR2 FQNEAQ. This CDR3 comprises 17 residues. The V segment lost 1 base and the J segment 0 bases; nucleotides outside the gene matches: 9.

The V and J genes are TRBV5-1 and TRBJ2-3, with TRBD1 matching over 7 bases. The CDR3 contains 15 residues. Per germline, CDR1 SGHRS and CDR2 YFSETQ. The V gene end was trimmed by 3 bases and the J gene end by 0 bases; junction bases not matched to a gene: 4. The CDR3 loop reads CASSSDRSSTDTQYF. CDR3 nucleotides: TGCGCCAGCAGCTCGGACAGGTCCAGCACAGATACGCAGTATTTT.

The V call is TRBV10-1, the J call TRBJ2-1, with D unclear. The CDR3 is 16 residues long. CDR1 is WNHNN and CDR2 is SYGVQD in the germline V gene (reference sequence). Trimming left V 0 bases short and J 0 bases short, with 9 bases between. The CDR3 DNA sequence: TGCGCCAGCAGTGAGTCGGCTGGGCTCTCCTACAATGAGCAGTTCTTC. This gives the protein CASSESAGLSYNEQFF.

The chain links TRBV3-1 (or the pseudogene TRBV3-2) to TRBJ2-3; D remains ambiguous. The germline V gene encodes CDR1 LGHDT and CDR2 YNNKEL (reference sequence). The CDR3 has 14 amino acids. V was pared by 0 bases and J by 4 bases, with 8 bases between. For the CDR3, the DNA is TGTGCCAGCAGCCAAGAACGATACTCAGATACGCAGTATTTT. Translating it yields CASSQERYSDTQYF.

The gene calls are TRBV5-1 and TRBJ1-1, with a weak D call TRBD1 (6 bases). The CDR3 length is 15 residues. V dropped 0 bases and J dropped 3 bases, with 12 bases sitting between them. Per the germline V gene, CDR1 is SGHRS and CDR2 is YFSETQ. CDR3 bases: TGCGCCAGCAGCTTGGATCAGGGGATATACACTGAAGCTTTCTTT. It encodes CASSLDQGIYTEAFF. The full variable domain, its missing parts supplied by reference TRBV5-1 and TRBJ1-1, is KAGVTQTPRYLIKTRGQQVTLSCSPISGHRSVSWYQQTPGQGLQFLFEYFSETQRNKGNFPGRFSGRQFSNSRSEMNVSTLELGDSALYLCASSLDQGIYTEAFFGQGTRLTVV.

This sequence joins TRBV5-1 and TRBJ2-7; 7 nucleotides match TRBD1. V lost 4 bases, J lost 3 bases, and 13 bases stayed unmatched. Germline V lookup: CDR1 SGHRS, CDR2 YFSETQ. CDR3 length equals 16 residues. Here the CDR3 reads CASSREGANQNYEQYF. CDR3 in DNA: TGCGCCAGCAGCCGCGAGGGGGCAAACCAAAACTACGAGCAGTACTTC.

The chain combines TRBV6-5 with TRBJ1-5; 7 bases agree with TRBD1. The germline gives CDR1 MNHEY, CDR2 SVGAGI. The CDR3 spans 13 residues. Trimming removed 6 bases from V and 6 bases from J; junction bases left unmatched: 5. Here the CDR3 DNA reads TGTGCCAGCAGGCAGGGGGAATTTCAGCCCCAGCATTTT. Its protein is CASRQGEFQPQHF.

This clone has only one observation. The J gene is TRBJ1-5, the V gene TRBV2; tentative D call: TRBD1 (6 bases). The germline V gene encodes CDR1 SNHLY and CDR2 FYNNEI. V lost 6 bases and J lost 1, with 10 bases in between. The CDR3 spans 14 residues. The CDR3 sequence: CASRGGASNQPQHF. The CDR3 region has the DNA TGTGCCAGCAGAGGGGGGGCGAGCAATCAGCCCCAGCATTTT.

V is TRBV5-1 and J is TRBJ2-1; weak D call: TRBD2 (6 bases). The CDR3 is 15 amino acids. Germline V CDR1 and CDR2: SGHRS, YFSETQ. V was shortened by 0 bases and J by 7 bases, with 14 bases between the two germline ends. CDR3 region: CASSLASERANEQFF. DNA for the CDR3: TGCGCCAGCAGCTTGGCTAGCGAGCGCGCGAATGAGCAGTTCTTC. Supplemented by reference TRBV5-1 and TRBJ2-1, the full variable domain reads KAGVTQTPRYLIKTRGQQVTLSCSPISGHRSVSWYQQTPGQGLQFLFEYFSETQRNKGNFPGRFSGRQFSNSRSEMNVSTLELGDSALYLCASSLASERANEQFFGPGTRLTVL.

This sequence joins TRBV7-3 and TRBJ1-1, with D possibly being TRBD1 (5 bases). Germline V lookup: CDR1 SGHTA, CDR2 FQGTGA. The CDR3 length is 16 residues. V was clipped by 1 base and J by 1 base, with 13 bases between them. The CDR3 loop reads CASSLNPTGGNTEAFF. The CDR3 nucleotides are TGTGCCAGCAGCTTAAACCCTACGGGGGGGAACACTGAAGCTTTCTTT.

The V call is TRBV28, the J call TRBJ1-4; 11 nucleotides line up with TRBD1. This CDR3 is 18 amino acids long. The germline CDR1 and CDR2 sequences are MDHEN and SYDVKM. J was trimmed by 7 bases and V by 2 bases; bases with no gene match: 12. In DNA form, the CDR3 reads TGTGCCAGCAGTTTAGGGGGACAGGGGGGGTTCGGGACTGAAAAACTGTTTTTT. Protein sequence: CASSLGGQGGFGTEKLFF.

The chain carries TRBV6-5 and TRBJ2-2; perhaps TRBD2 as D (6 bases). The V and J ends lost 6 bases and 2 bases respectively, with 13 bases between them. The CDR3 has 15 amino acids. The germline CDR1 and CDR2 sequences are MNHEY and SVGAGI. The CDR3 nucleotides read TGTGCCAGCAGCCCCGGGACTCTAAACACCGGGGAGCTGTTTTTT. Its protein is CASSPGTLNTGELFF.

The gene calls are TRBV11-2 and TRBJ1-6; D gene ambiguous. Between the trimmed V and J ends, which lost 10 bases and 3 bases, there was a span of 10 bases. CDR1 SGHAT and CDR2 FQNNGV come from the germline V gene. The CDR3 covers 13 residues. The CDR3 reads CATSSIYNSPLHF. The CDR3 DNA reads as TGTGCCACCTCCAGTATCTATAATTCACCCCTCCACTTT.

This rearrangement joins TRBV19 to TRBJ2-6, with D perhaps TRBD2 (6 bases). This CDR3 region has 16 residues. The V and J ends lost 9 bases and 0 bases respectively, with 15 bases between them. Germline V gives CDR1 LNHDA, CDR2 SQIVND (reference sequence). The CDR3 protein is CASHRVGGSGANVLTF. DNA of the CDR3: TGTGCCAGCCACCGGGTGGGGGGCTCTGGGGCCAACGTCCTGACTTTC.

The genes are TRBV12-3 or TRBV12-4 and TRBJ1-1; 7 bases map to TRBD1. The CDR3 length is 13 residues. The ends lost 5 bases at V and 5 bases at J; junction bases unmatched: 5. CDR3: CASSASRGTEAFF. Written as DNA, the CDR3 is TGTGCCAGCAGTGCATCCAGGGGGACTGAAGCTTTCTTT.

The genes are TRBV2 and TRBJ2-7; 9 bases are a match to TRBD2. The CDR3 runs 11 residues. The V segment lost 6 bases and the J segment 13 bases; nucleotides outside the gene matches: 7. CDR1 and CDR2 (germline): SNHLY, FYNNEI. The chain's CDR3 is CASSAGTSFYF. For the CDR3, the DNA is TGTGCCAGCAGCGCCGGGACTAGCTTTTACTTC.

The V and J genes are TRBV5-1 and TRBJ2-5, with 8 bases fitting TRBD1. This CDR3 region has 15 residues. With 1 base clipped from V and 5 bases from J, the junction kept 7 bases outside the gene matches. Germline V gene sequence: CDR1 SGHRS, CDR2 YFSETQ. The CDR3 loop is CASSLPTGAGETQYF. The CDR3, as DNA: TGCGCCAGCAGCTTGCCGACAGGGGCGGGGGAGACCCAGTACTTC.

This clone was recorded once. The rearrangement links TRBV19 to TRBJ2-2; tentatively, D is TRBD1 (6 bases). The V end lost 5 bases, the J end lost 1 base, and 8 bases lay between the germline ends. The V gene's germline CDR1 is LNHDA and CDR2 SQIVND (reference sequence). This CDR3 contains 14 residues. CDR3 sequence reads: CASSPGQNTGELFF. DNA for the CDR3: TGTGCCAGTAGTCCGGGACAGAACACCGGGGAGCTGTTTTTT.